This T cell receptor (beta chain) was identified during a study of shared clonotypes between healthy human individuals. Study-level points and caveats: Lower generation probabilities were found for non-shared clonotypes than for those shared by all four donors.

Trimming cost V 2 bases and J 8 bases, with 11 bases left between them. Germline V gene data show CDR1 as SGHNT and CDR2 as YYREEE (reference sequence). The CDR3 extends over 14 amino acids. This clone occurred a few times. Its antigen is currently unknown. Using immunoSEQ multiplex PCR, the repertoire was profiled, and TCRdb retains in-frame clones only, with some absent. The table includes about 960,000 clones, around three quarters detected once. This chain joins TRBV5-4 and TRBJ1-6, with D unresolved. The receptor was derived from a man between 18 and 35 years old in good health. The sequencing input was memory CD4+ T cells sorted from blood. Subset: CD45RA-negative fraction. Here the CDR3 DNA reads TGTGCCAGCAGCTTTCAGGTTAGGGATTCACCCCTCCACTTT. Amino acid sequence: CASSFQVRDSPLHF.